This is a list of T cell receptor beta chains from one sample in a study of blood T cell repertoires in COVID-19. Assay: immunoSEQ multiplex PCR; the TCRdb copy retains only in-frame clones and omits some. The sample comprises some 190,000 clones, approximately 83% of which are singletons, and more than 2.5% rests with the top ten. The sequenced sample consisted of peripheral blood. Receptors were obtained from a man aged 60 to 75 with acute or convalescent COVID-19. CDR3s include the opening cysteine and the closing phenylalanine or tryptophan. The order of the fields is clone size, D gene, J gene, V gene, CDR3 DNA, CDR3 protein. A D gene is named only where the DNA matches it firmly. Rows may omit the clone size; those that give it use once, few, many or a size class.

>few|TRBD2|TRBJ2-7|TRBV7-3
TGTGCCAGCAGCCGATCGCGCAGCGGGAGATACGAGCAGTACTTC
CASSRSRSGRYEQYF
>NA|NA|TRBJ1-2|TRBV28
TGTGCCACCGGATCGACAGTACCCTATGGCTACACCTTC
CATGSTVPYGYTF
>NA|TRBD2|TRBJ2-1|TRBV19
TGTGCCAGTCACCCGCGGACTAGCGGGAGCAATGAGCAGTTCTTC
CASHPRTSGSNEQFF
>NA|NA|TRBJ1-2|TRBV6-5
TGTGCCAGCAGTTACCGGGCAGGGGATGGCTACACCTTC
CASSYRAGDGYTF
>NA|NA|TRBJ2-2|TRBV24-1
TGTGCCATCACAGGGACCACCGGGGAGCTGTTTTTT
CAITGTTGELFF
>NA|TRBD1|TRBJ2-5|TRBV7-9
TGTGCCAGCAGCTCATCACAGGGGACGGCGGAGACCCAGTACTTC
CASSSSQGTAETQYF
>NA|NA|TRBJ2-2|TRBV12-3/TRBV12-4
TGTGCCAGCAGACAGGGCAACACCGGGGAGCTGTTTTTT
CASRQGNTGELFF
>NA|TRBD1|TRBJ2-5|TRBV12-5
TGTGCTAGTGGTTTGGGAAACAGGGGGTCTGAGACCCAGTACTTC
CASGLGNRGSETQYF
>NA|TRBD1|TRBJ2-7|TRBV5-1
TGCGCCAGCAGCCTCGGGACAGCCCGATTGGGCGAGCAGTACTTC
CASSLGTARLGEQYF
>once|TRBD2|TRBJ2-1|TRBV28
TGTGCCAGCAGCCCTCCGGGACTAGCGGGCAGAACTTACAATGAGCAGTTCTTC
CASSPPGLAGRTYNEQFF
>NA|TRBD1|TRBJ1-1|TRBV6-1
TGTGCCAGCAGTGATCCGGGACAGGGCTCAGCTTTCTTT
CASSDPGQGSAFF
>NA|NA|TRBJ1-2|TRBV7-9
TGTGCCAGCAGCTTAATACAGGGTCCCTATGGCTACACCTTC
CASSLIQGPYGYTF
>NA|TRBD1|TRBJ2-7|TRBV4-1
TGCGCCAGCAGCCAAGGGACAGGGCGATACGAGCAGTACTTC
CASSQGTGRYEQYF
>NA|NA|TRBJ2-3|TRBV19
TGTGCCAGTAGTGCGCAGGGAATAGGTACGCAGTATTTT
CASSAQGIGTQYF